Described below is a single T cell receptor (beta chain) sequence and its context. Its antigen is unidentified. It was with a sample-barcoded 5' primer and a J-beta primer mix that a second PCR of about 6 to 12 cycles was run. From the 5' RACE reads, TCRdb called clonotypes with MiXCR, one entry per CDR3 protein. The sample shows about 400,000 distinct CDR3 sequences, 45% to 60% of them seen only once. CDR3 length equals 14 residues. Between the trimmed V and J ends, which lost 3 bases and 0 bases, there was a span of 9 bases. Germline lookup yields CDR1 SGHAT and CDR2 FQNNGV. These data come from a study of blood T cells in healthy people across ages. The study, taken as a whole, reports: No conclusive comparison of naive versus antigen-experienced cells was possible with unsorted PBMCs.

This chain connects TRBV11-2 to TRBJ2-7; no firm D call. The receptor was isolated from a man aged 60-69 years in good health. The sequenced material came from blood. CDR3 in DNA: TGTGCCAGCAGCTTTGTCAGAGGCTCCTACGAGCAGTACTTC. It is translated as CASSFVRGSYEQYF.